Detailed here is one TCR beta chain. Its matching antigen is unknown. The data are from a study of long-term antiretroviral therapy in people with HIV. Study-wide points: The study collected no data on ART adherence, viral resistance or therapy changes. HIV repertoires had narrower CDR3 length ranges than controls.

The run of the v3.0 immunoSEQ assay was at survey level. The table came from immunoSEQ multiplex PCR; TCRdb's copy has only in-frame clones and leaves some out. The data contain about 18,000 clones, around 84% of them singletons. This TCR was recovered from a woman aged 50 to 60 with HIV. The sequencing used unsorted PBMCs, collected 0.3 years after starting antiretroviral therapy.

The CDR3 here is CASSHNRPGPNGYTF. CDR3 sequence (DNA): TGTGCCAGCAGCCACAACCGCCCTGGTCCAAATGGCTACACCTTC. V is TRBV6-6 and J is TRBJ1-2, with no clear D. The CDR3 has 15 residues. In germline, CDR1 is MNHNY, CDR2 SVGAGI (reference sequence). The V and J ends lost 6 bases and 6 bases respectively, with 20 bases between them.